Sequencing of this T cell receptor beta chain was carried out in a study of neurological immune-mediated disorders (dated by TCRdb to between 2018 and 2021). Study-level background: Among the 34 multiple sclerosis patients, relapsing-remitting MS was present in some 31 and secondary progressive MS was present in 3. Peripheral blood TCR-beta repertoires from patients with HTLV-I-associated myelopathy (HAM/TSP), patients with multiple sclerosis, and healthy controls were compared in the study using UMI-based sequencing. The approximately 110 TCR-beta libraries included longitudinal samples, technical triplicates and paired sorted CD4+ and CD8+ T-cell subsets alongside PBMC samples. The cohort comprised some 71 subjects: roughly 15 HAM/TSP patients, some 34 multiple sclerosis patients and around 20 healthy controls. The paper's findings and limits, for the study overall: No identical CDR3 amino acid sequences were shared among expanded clones across subjects, suggesting private TCR-beta repertoires in all groups. The MS cluster was not associated with any clinical or MRI features, and the authors stated that larger cohorts are needed. Repertoires from 18 of 34 MS patients were grouped by phylogenetic analysis into a cluster of related CDR3 sequences, suggesting a possible repertoire-level signature. TCR clonal expansion was highest in HAM/TSP patients and lowest in MS patients, with MS patients falling below even healthy controls.

CDR1 SGHRS and CDR2 YFSETQ are derived from the germline V gene. The CDR3 contains 15 residues, cysteine and phenylalanine counted. Only CDR3 DNA is held: 45 bases, read in frame from base 1. A distance of 10 bases separates the germline ends of V and J, which lose 0 bases and 1 base respectively. cDNA was synthesized by template-switch 5'RACE using a primer carrying a 10-nucleotide random unique molecular identifier by which each TCR transcript was tagged. Every sequencing run yielded over 160 million TCR-beta sequences covering 15-18 subjects. Total RNA was extracted with the RNeasy kit. Using the KAPA Real-time Library Amplification kit, TCR-beta VDJ regions were amplified with primers for the TCR constant region and the 5'RACE anchor. A first PCR added sample indexes and Illumina adaptors, and a second PCR then raised library yield. After Ampure bead purification, the roughly 650 bp TCR product was size-selected on a 2% E-gel SizeSelection system. Before pooling, library quality was checked on a Bioanalyzer, concentration was measured with Qubit, and libraries were quantified with the Kapa Library Quantification kit. An Illumina HiSeq 2500 sequenced the libraries paired-end 2 x 150 bp. To increase sequence diversity, about 25-31% phiX was spiked into each library pool. The paper's processing steps were these. The quality-filtered reads were processed with the UMI-based MiGEC pipeline, whose error correction step removed more than 90% of the raw TCR sequences. VDJ genes were aligned to IMGT germline references, and each clonotype was defined by a unique CDR3 amino acid sequence together with V-J genes. Clonal expansion, Shannon diversity and CDR3 relatedness were evaluated with VDJtools (CalcPairwiseDistances, ClusterSamples), while phylogenetic trees were built in CLCbio workbench. Clones with at least 8 unique UMIs were defined as expanded, with this threshold being based on coefficient-of-variation modelling across technical triplicates. In TCRdb, the public reads were trimmed at Q25 with fastp and aligned with MiXCR, with productive beta chains retained. Rows are combined by CDR3 protein, so each entry shows the most common genes and DNA. TCRdb, not the authors, supplied the V and J calls. The sample data list roughly 9,800 distinct CDR3 sequences, and 20% to 25% of these were observed just once. Of the sample, approximately 13% is held by the ten largest clones.

Sorted-subset TCR libraries were prepared from over 850,000 sorted CD4+ or CD8+ T cells. Multiple sclerosis patients were enrolled in a US clinical protocol evaluating disease progression by magnetic resonance imaging. PBMCs were separated from peripheral blood using Ficoll-Hypaque density gradient centrifugation and then cryopreserved in liquid nitrogen. Paired sorted CD4+ and CD8+ subsets came from healthy controls, HAM/TSP patients and MS patients. This clonotype was recorded at least ten times. Its antigen target is currently unknown. One base away there is no much larger clone; base qualities are not given.

The origin of this receptor is a woman aged 40 to 50 with multiple sclerosis. The sample consisted of CD8+ T cells from blood. The chain couples TRBV5-1 to TRBJ1-1; the D segment cannot be called with confidence. The DNA sequence is as follows: TGCGCCAGCAGCTTGGTGGGCGGGAAGAACACTGAAGCTTTCTTT. Protein translation: CASSLVGGKNTEAFF.